This T cell receptor beta chain was retrieved from a study of B cell selection in AIRE deficiency. The study, taken as a whole, reports: Roughly 31% of healthy-shared Treg sequences were found among patient Tconv cells.

For this clone: Its antigen remains unidentified.

The sorted conventional CD4 T cells were gated as CD4+CD127+. TCRdb keeps only in-frame clones here, not all; method: immunoSEQ multiplex PCR. The data show 20,000 to 30,000 clones, 95% to 97% seen once. What was sequenced was conventional CD4+ T cells sorted from PBMCs. The clonotype originates from a human donor with AIRE deficiency.

CDR3 DNA sequence: TGTGCCAGCAGCCAAGACCCTTCCTATTCCCACTACGAGCAGTACTTC. As protein: CASSQDPSYSHYEQYF. This chain joins TRBV4-2 and TRBJ2-7; D remains unclear. V was clipped by 0 bases and J by 3 bases, with 15 bases between them. This CDR3 has 16 residues. Germline lookup yields CDR1 LGHNA and CDR2 YNFKEQ.